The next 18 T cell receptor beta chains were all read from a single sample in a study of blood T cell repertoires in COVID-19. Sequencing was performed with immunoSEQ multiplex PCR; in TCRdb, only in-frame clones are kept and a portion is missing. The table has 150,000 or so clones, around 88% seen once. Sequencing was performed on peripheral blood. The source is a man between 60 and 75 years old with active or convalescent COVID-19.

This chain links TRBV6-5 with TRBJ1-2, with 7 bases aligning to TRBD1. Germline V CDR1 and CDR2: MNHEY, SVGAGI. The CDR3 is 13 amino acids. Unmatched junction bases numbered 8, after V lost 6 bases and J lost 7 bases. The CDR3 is CASSLLGGSGYTF. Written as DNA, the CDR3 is TGTGCCAGCAGCCTTTTAGGGGGCTCTGGCTACACCTTC.

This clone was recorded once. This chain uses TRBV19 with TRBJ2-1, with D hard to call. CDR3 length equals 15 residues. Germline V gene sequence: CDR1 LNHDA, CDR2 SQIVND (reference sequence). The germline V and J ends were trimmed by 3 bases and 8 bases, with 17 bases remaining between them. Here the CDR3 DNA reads TGTGCCAGTAGTATTGCGACGGGTCTTAGGTATGAGCAGTTCTTC. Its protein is CASSIATGLRYEQFF.

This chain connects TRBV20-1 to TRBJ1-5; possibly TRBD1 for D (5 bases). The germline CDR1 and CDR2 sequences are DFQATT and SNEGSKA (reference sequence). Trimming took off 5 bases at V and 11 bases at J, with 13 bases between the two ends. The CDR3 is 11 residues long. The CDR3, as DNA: TGCAGTGCTTTCCGCGGGACGGCCCAGCATTTT. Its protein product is CSAFRGTAQHF.

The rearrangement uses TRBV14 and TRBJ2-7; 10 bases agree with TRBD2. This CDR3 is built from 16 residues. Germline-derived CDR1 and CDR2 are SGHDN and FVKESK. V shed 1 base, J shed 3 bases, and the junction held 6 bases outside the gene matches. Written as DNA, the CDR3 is TGTGCCAGCAGCCAAGGACTAGCGGGTAGCATCTACGAGCAGTACTTC. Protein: CASSQGLAGSIYEQYF.

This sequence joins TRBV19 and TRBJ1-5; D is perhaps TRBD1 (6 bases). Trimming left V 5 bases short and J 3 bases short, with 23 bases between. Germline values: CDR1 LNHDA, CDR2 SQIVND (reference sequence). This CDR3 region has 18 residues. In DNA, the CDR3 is TGTGCCAGTAGTCGACAGATTTGGGAAACAGGGACCAATCAGCCCCAGCATTTT. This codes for CASSRQIWETGTNQPQHF. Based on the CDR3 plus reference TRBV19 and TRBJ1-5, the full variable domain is DGGITQSPKYLFRKEGQNVTLSCEQNLNHDAMYWYRQDPGQGLRLIYYSQIVNDFQKGDIAEGYSVSREKKESFPLTVTSAQKNPTAFYLCASSRQIWETGTNQPQHFGDGTRLSIL.

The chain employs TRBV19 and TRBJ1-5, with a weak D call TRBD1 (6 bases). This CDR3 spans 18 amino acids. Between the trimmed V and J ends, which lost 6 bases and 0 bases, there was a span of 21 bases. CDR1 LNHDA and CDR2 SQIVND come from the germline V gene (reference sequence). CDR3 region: CASRGGRQAGDSNQPQHF. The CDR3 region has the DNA TGTGCCAGTAGAGGGGGTAGACAGGCCGGGGATAGCAATCAGCCCCAGCATTTT. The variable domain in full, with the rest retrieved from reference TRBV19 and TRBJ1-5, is DGGITQSPKYLFRKEGQNVTLSCEQNLNHDAMYWYRQDPGQGLRLIYYSQIVNDFQKGDIAEGYSVSREKKESFPLTVTSAQKNPTAFYLCASRGGRQAGDSNQPQHFGDGTRLSIL.

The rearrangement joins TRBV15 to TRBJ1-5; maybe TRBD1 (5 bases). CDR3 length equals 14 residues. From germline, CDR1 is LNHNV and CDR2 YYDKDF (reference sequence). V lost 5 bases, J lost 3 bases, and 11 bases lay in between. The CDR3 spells CATSGGGNNQPQHF. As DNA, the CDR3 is TGTGCCACCAGCGGGGGAGGGAACAATCAGCCCCAGCATTTT.

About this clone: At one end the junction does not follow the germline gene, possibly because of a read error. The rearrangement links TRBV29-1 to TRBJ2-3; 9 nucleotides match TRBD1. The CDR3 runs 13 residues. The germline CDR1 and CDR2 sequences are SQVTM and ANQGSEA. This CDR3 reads CSIDRGFTDTQYF. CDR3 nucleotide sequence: TGCAGCATTGACAGGGGGTTCACAGATACGCAGTATTTT.

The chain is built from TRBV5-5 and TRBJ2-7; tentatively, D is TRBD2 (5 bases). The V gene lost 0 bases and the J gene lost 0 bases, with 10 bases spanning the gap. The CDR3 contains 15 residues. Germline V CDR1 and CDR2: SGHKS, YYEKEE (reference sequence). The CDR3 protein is CASSLADWSSYEQYF. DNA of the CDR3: TGTGCCAGCAGCTTGGCGGACTGGAGCTCCTACGAGCAGTACTTC.

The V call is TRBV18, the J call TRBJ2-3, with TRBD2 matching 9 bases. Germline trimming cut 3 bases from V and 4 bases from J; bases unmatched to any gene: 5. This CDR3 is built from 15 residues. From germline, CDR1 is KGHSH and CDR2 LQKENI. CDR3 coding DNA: TGTGCCAGCTCACCTGCGGGAGGGACACCAGATACGCAGTATTTT. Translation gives CASSPAGGTPDTQYF.

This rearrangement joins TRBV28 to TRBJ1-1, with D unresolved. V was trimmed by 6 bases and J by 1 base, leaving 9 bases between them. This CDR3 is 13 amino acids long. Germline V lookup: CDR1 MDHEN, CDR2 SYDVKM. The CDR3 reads CASRSSKNTEAFF. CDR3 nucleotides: TGTGCCAGCAGGTCATCAAAGAACACTGAAGCTTTCTTT.

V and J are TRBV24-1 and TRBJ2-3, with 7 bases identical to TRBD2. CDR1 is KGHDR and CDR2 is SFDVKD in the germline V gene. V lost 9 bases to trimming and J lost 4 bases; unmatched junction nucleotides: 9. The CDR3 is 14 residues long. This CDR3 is CATGPPAGPDTQYF. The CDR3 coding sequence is TGTGCCACCGGGCCCCCAGCGGGGCCAGATACGCAGTATTTT.

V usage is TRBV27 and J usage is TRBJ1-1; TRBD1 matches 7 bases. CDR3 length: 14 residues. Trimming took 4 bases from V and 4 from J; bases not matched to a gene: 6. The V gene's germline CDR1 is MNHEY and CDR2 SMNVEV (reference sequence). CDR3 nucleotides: TGTGCCAGCAGTTCCCGACAGGGTATCACTGAAGCTTTCTTT. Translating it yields CASSSRQGITEAFF.

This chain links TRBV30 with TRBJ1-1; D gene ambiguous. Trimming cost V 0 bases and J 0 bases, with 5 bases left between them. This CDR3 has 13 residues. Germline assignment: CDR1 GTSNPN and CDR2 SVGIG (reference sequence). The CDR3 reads CAWSVHLNTEAFF. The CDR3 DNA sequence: TGTGCCTGGAGTGTACATCTGAACACTGAAGCTTTCTTT.

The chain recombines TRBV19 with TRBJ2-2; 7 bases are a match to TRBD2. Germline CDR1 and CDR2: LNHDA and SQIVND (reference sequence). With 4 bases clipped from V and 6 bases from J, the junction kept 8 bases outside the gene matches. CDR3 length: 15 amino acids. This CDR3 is CASSNRGGDAGELFF. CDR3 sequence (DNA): TGTGCCAGTAGTAACCGCGGGGGAGACGCCGGGGAGCTGTTTTTT.

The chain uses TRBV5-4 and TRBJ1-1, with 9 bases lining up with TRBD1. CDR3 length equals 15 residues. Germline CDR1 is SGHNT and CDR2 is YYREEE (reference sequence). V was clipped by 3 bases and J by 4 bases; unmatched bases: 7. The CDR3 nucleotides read TGTGCCAGCAGCTCCCCGGGACAGGGAGGCACTGAAGCTTTCTTT. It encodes CASSSPGQGGTEAFF.

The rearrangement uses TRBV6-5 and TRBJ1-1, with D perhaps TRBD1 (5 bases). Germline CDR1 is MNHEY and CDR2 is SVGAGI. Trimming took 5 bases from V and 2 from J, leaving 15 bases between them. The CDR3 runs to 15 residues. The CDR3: CASSQRQYANTEAFF. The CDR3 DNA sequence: TGTGCCAGCAGTCAGCGACAGTATGCAAACACTGAAGCTTTCTTT.

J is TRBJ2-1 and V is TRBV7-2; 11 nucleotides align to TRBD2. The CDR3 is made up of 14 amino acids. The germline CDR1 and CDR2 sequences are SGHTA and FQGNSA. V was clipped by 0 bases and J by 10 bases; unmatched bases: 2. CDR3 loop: CASSLAPSGGEQFF. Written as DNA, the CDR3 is TGTGCCAGCAGCTTAGCGCCTAGCGGGGGGGAGCAGTTCTTC.